Listed below are T cell receptor beta chains from one sample, sequenced in a study of shared clonotypes between healthy human individuals. Profiling relied on immunoSEQ multiplex PCR, and the TCRdb table lists in-frame clones only, not all of them. The profile shows about 490,000 clones, more than 65% of them singletons. The specimen was PBMCs. These receptors were collected from a woman aged 40-49 years in good health. Some clones in this sample may be carry-over from other donors' samples. Each CDR3 is given with its conserved first and last residue. Fields, in order: clone size, V gene, D gene, J gene, CDR3 DNA, CDR3 protein. D genes are given only for firm matches. Expanded clones get a size class; other rows say once, few or many, or leave the size out.

>NA|TRBV19|TRBD2|TRBJ2-3
TGTGCCAGTAGTATAGGGGGAGCGGGAGTGAACGCAGATACGCAGTATTTT
CASSIGGAGVNADTQYF
>NA|TRBV25-1|NA|TRBJ1-1
TGTGCCAGCAGTGAATCCCGGGCAGGGAACACTGAAGCTTTCTTT
CASSESRAGNTEAFF
>NA|TRBV15|TRBD1|TRBJ1-5
TGTGCCACCAGCAGAGGCCGGAGGGGACAGGACGGGGGCAATCAGCCCCAGCATTTT
CATSRGRRGQDGGNQPQHF
>once|TRBV27|TRBD2|TRBJ2-1
TGTGCCAGCAGTTTAGGGCTAGCGGGAGCTCGGAATGAGCAGTTCTTC
CASSLGLAGARNEQFF
>NA|TRBV5-1|TRBD1|TRBJ2-5
TGCGCCAGCAGCTTGGCCCCAGGGGGCGAGACCCAGTACTTC
CASSLAPGGETQYF
>NA|TRBV23-1|NA|TRBJ2-7
TGCGCCAGCAGTACGGTCGCGGCAAATTTGGGGAGTGAGCAGTACTTC
CASSTVAANLGSEQYF
>NA|TRBV29-1|NA|TRBJ1-3
TGCAGCGGAGCCGGGGCCCCTGGGGACACCATATATTTT
CSGAGAPGDTIYF
>NA|TRBV28|NA|TRBJ2-2
TGTGCCAGCAGTTCCCGCAGGGGCGGGTCCGGGGAGCTGTTTTTT
CASSSRRGGSGELFF
>NA|TRBV27|NA|TRBJ1-1
TGTGCCAGCAGTTTATCAGGGGTTTCCGAAGCTTTCTTT
CASSLSGVSEAFF
>NA|TRBV5-4|NA|TRBJ1-2
TGTGCCAGCAGCGTAGACGGCTCTAACTATGGCTACACCTTC
CASSVDGSNYGYTF
>NA|TRBV6-6|TRBD2|TRBJ2-1
TGTGCCATCCAGACTAGCCCCAATGAGCAGTTCTTC
CAIQTSPNEQFF
>NA|TRBV18|NA|TRBJ1-5
TGTGCCAGCTCACCGCGGAGCGGTGAGCCCCAGCATTTT
CASSPRSGEPQHF
>once|TRBV18|NA|TRBJ2-5
TGTGCCAGCTCACCAGGGGAAGAGACCCAGTACTTC
CASSPGEETQYF
>NA|TRBV11-3|NA|TRBJ2-2
TGTGCCAGCAGCCAGCGCAGCACGGAGCTGTTTTTT
CASSQRSTELFF
>NA|TRBV2|NA|TRBJ1-4
TGTGCCAGCACCCCACGGCTTAGGCAGGGAGGAGAAAAACTGTTTTTT
CASTPRLRQGGEKLFF
>NA|TRBV7-9|NA|TRBJ2-5
TGTGCCAGCAGCCCCCGGGGAGTCCCAGAGACCCAGTACTTC
CASSPRGVPETQYF
>NA|TRBV30|NA|TRBJ1-1
TGTGCCTGGAGTGGCCGGGGGTCGAACACTGAAGCTTTCTTT
CAWSGRGSNTEAFF
>NA|TRBV27|TRBD2|TRBJ2-3
TGTGCCAGCAGTTTAGGAGTGGGACTAGCGGGAGATACGCAGTATTTT
CASSLGVGLAGDTQYF
>NA|TRBV7-9|TRBD2|TRBJ2-7
TGTGCCAGCAGCGCCGGGACTAGCGCGGGCCACGAGCAGTACTTC
CASSAGTSAGHEQYF
>NA|TRBV10-3|TRBD2|TRBJ2-6
TGTGCCATCAGTGCGGGGACTACCTCTGGGGCCAACGTCCTGACTTTC
CAISAGTTSGANVLTF
>NA|TRBV5-1|TRBD2|TRBJ2-2
TGCGCCAGCAGCTTCAGCGGGAGGGCCTCCGGGGAGCTGTTTTTT
CASSFSGRASGELFF
>NA|TRBV7-8|NA|TRBJ2-1
TGTGCCAGCAGCCCAAGCAATGAGCAGTTCTTC
CASSPSNEQFF
>NA|TRBV7-2|NA|TRBJ2-6
TGTGCCAGCAGCTTTGCTGGGGCCAACGTCCTGACTTTC
CASSFAGANVLTF
>NA|TRBV7-3|TRBD2|TRBJ2-1
TGTGCCAGCAGCTTACGCAACAGGGCTAGCGGGGACAATGAGCAGTTCTTC
CASSLRNRASGDNEQFF
>once|TRBV9|NA|TRBJ2-3
TGTGCCAGCAGCGTAGGGAGAGCGGTGCCCACAGATACGCAGTATTTT
CASSVGRAVPTDTQYF
>NA|TRBV18|TRBD1|TRBJ1-5
TGTGCCAGCTCACCGGGACAGGGAGGTCAGCCCCAGCATTTT
CASSPGQGGQPQHF
>few|TRBV7-9|NA|TRBJ1-4
TGTGCCAGCAGCTCCCTTTCCGGGGGGGGCTCGGAAAAACTGTTTTTT
CASSSLSGGGSEKLFF
>few|TRBV5-6|NA|TRBJ1-4
TGTGCCAGCAGCTTGCAAGGGGCAACTAATGAAAAACTGTTTTTT
CASSLQGATNEKLFF
>once|TRBV2|NA|TRBJ1-2
TGTGCCAGCAGTGGGGAATTGACAGATGGCTACACCTTC
CASSGELTDGYTF
>NA|TRBV6-1|TRBD1|TRBJ1-2
TGTGCCAGCAGTGTCCGGACAGGGGTCAGGTATGGCTACACCTTC
CASSVRTGVRYGYTF
>few|TRBV7-3|NA|TRBJ2-1
TGTGCCAGCAGCCCGGGACCCTCCAACAATGAGCAGTTCTTC
CASSPGPSNNEQFF
>NA|TRBV5-1|NA|TRBJ1-2
TGCGCCAGCAGCTTGGGAGGGACGGGATCTTACTATGGCTACACCTTC
CASSLGGTGSYYGYTF
>NA|TRBV7-3|NA|TRBJ2-7
TGTGCCAGCAGCGCCCTAGCCTCCGAGACCTACGAGCAGTACTTC
CASSALASETYEQYF
>once|TRBV25-1|TRBD1|TRBJ1-4
TGTACCAGCAGTGAATATACAGGGGGAAATGGAAAACTGTTTTTT
CTSSEYTGGNGKLFF
>NA|TRBV6-6|NA|TRBJ2-6
TGTGCCAGCAGTTCACAAGGGACCAGTGGGGCCAACGTCCTGACTTTC
CASSSQGTSGANVLTF
>NA|TRBV7-3|NA|TRBJ2-7
TGTGCCAGCAGCTTAAATTTTAGAGATAGCTCTCACGAGCAGTACTTC
CASSLNFRDSSHEQYF